The 10 T cell receptor beta chains below were found in one sample sequenced in a study of shared clonotypes between healthy human individuals. Clones were sequenced by immunoSEQ multiplex PCR, and TCRdb holds only the in-frame ones, with some missing. The profile shows about 2.1 million clones, about 94% of them singletons. As defined, naive CD8 cells were CD45RO-negative and positively selected for CCR7, with terminally differentiated effector memory CD45RA+ cells excluded. The sample comprised naive CD8+ T cells from PBMCs. The receptor source for this set is a man aged 18 to 35 in good health. Some clones in this sample may be carry-over from other donors' samples.

The V gene is TRBV11-2, the J gene TRBJ1-1; D not certain. V lost 5 bases to trimming and J lost 2 bases, with 15 bases between them. The CDR3 length is 15 residues. Germline values: CDR1 SGHAT, CDR2 FQNNGV. The CDR3 bases are TGTGCCAGCAGCAACGACCTCACTACCAACACTGAAGCTTTCTTT. This codes for CASSNDLTTNTEAFF. Complete variable domain (other parts from reference TRBV11-2 and TRBJ1-1): EAGVAQSPRYKIIEKRQSVAFWCNPISGHATLYWYQQILGQGPKLLIQFQNNGVVDDSQLPKDRFSAERLKGVDSTLKIQPAKLEDSAVYLCASSNDLTTNTEAFFGQGTRLTVV.

This rearrangement joins TRBV10-1 to TRBJ2-3; D gene ambiguous. The germline V gene encodes CDR1 WNHNN and CDR2 SYGVQD (reference sequence). V dropped 3 bases and J dropped 4 bases, with 11 bases sitting between them. The CDR3 totals 14 residues. CDR3: CASSDHGSSDTQYF. CDR3 DNA sequence: TGCGCCAGCAGTGATCACGGGTCATCAGATACGCAGTATTTT.

This clone occurred a few times. CDR3: CASSLRSGVEAFF. The CDR3 nucleotides are TGTGCCAGCAGTTTAAGGTCAGGGGTCGAAGCTTTCTTT. The J gene is TRBJ1-1, the V gene TRBV27; D is possibly TRBD1 (6 bases). With 2 bases removed from V and 8 bases from J, the gap between germline ends came to 12 bases. The CDR3 totals 13 residues. CDR1 is MNHEY, CDR2 SMNVEV, per germline (reference sequence).

The V and J genes are TRBV7-8 and TRBJ2-2; 11 bases fit TRBD2. V lost 5 bases and J lost 0; bases outside the gene matches: 11. Looked up from germline, CDR1 is SGHVS and CDR2 is FQNEAQ. The CDR3 sequence is 19 residues long. CDR3 sequence (DNA): TGTGCCAGCAGCCCAAAGGCGTTACTAGCGGGAGCGAACACCGGGGAGCTGTTTTTT. This sequence encodes CASSPKALLAGANTGELFF.

DNA for the CDR3: TGTGCCAGCAGCTACGGGACAGGGACCACAGATACGCAGTATTTT. This gives the protein CASSYGTGTTDTQYF. This chain links TRBV7-6 with TRBJ2-3; TRBD1 aligns across 9 bases. The CDR3 contains 15 residues. The V and J ends lost 4 bases and 2 bases, in that order; junction bases with no gene match: 4. Germline CDR1 SGHVS, CDR2 FNYEAQ.

This chain links TRBV7-9 with TRBJ1-5, with 12 nucleotides matching TRBD1. The germline V gene has CDR1 SEHNR and CDR2 FQNEAQ (reference sequence). The CDR3 has 16 residues. Trimming cost V 5 bases and J 9 bases; bases outside gene matches: 11. The CDR3, as DNA: TGTGCCAGCAGCAAATCGGGACAGGGGGCGCTTGGGCCCCAGCATTTT. The encoded protein is CASSKSGQGALGPQHF.

This CDR3 is CASSYDRGTDTQYF. DNA of the CDR3: TGTGCCAGCAGCTACGACAGGGGCACAGATACGCAGTATTTT. The chain uses TRBV7-9 and TRBJ2-3; TRBD1 agrees at 7 bases. CDR3 length: 14 amino acids. The germline CDR1 and CDR2 sequences are SEHNR and FQNEAQ (reference sequence). The V gene end was trimmed by 4 bases and the J gene end by 1 base; junction bases not matched to a gene: 2.

This clone was seen only a few times. The sample contains more than one DNA sequence encoding this CDR3. This rearrangement joins TRBV27 to TRBJ2-7; D is ambiguous. V lost 2 bases and J lost 1, with 6 bases in between. The CDR3 is made up of 13 amino acids. Germline V gene lookup returns CDR1 MNHEY and CDR2 SMNVEV (reference sequence). DNA for the CDR3: TGTGCCAGCAGTTTAGGCCTATCCTACGAGCAGTACTTC. This translates into CASSLGLSYEQYF.

The gene calls are TRBV29-1 and TRBJ2-1; 7 nucleotides line up with TRBD1. Unmatched junction bases numbered 7, after V lost 4 bases and J lost 4 bases. The CDR3 consists of 14 residues. The germline CDR1 and CDR2 sequences are SQVTM and ANQGSEA. The CDR3 region is CSVVRRGFYNEQFF. The CDR3 DNA reads as TGCAGCGTTGTGCGCAGGGGGTTTTACAATGAGCAGTTCTTC.

The chain joins TRBV28 to TRBJ2-1, with 7 bases aligning to TRBD2. The trim removed 8 bases at V and 2 bases at J, leaving 6 bases unmatched. The CDR3 is 14 amino acids. Germline assignment: CDR1 MDHEN and CDR2 SYDVKM. The CDR3 sequence is CASSPGTTYNEQFF. CDR3 DNA: TGTGCCAGCTCCCCGGGGACTACCTACAATGAGCAGTTCTTC.